This T cell receptor beta chain is from a study of control samples from healthy donors and cancer patients. Using immunoSEQ multiplex PCR, the repertoire was profiled, and TCRdb retains in-frame clones only, with some absent. This table has approximately 69,000 clones, roughly nine tenths appearing once. Germline-derived CDR1 and CDR2 are MNHEY and SVGEGT. The V and J ends lost 2 bases and 5 bases respectively, with 7 bases between them. CDR3 size: 13 residues. This chain links TRBV6-2 or TRBV6-3 with TRBJ1-5; D remains unclear. The sequencing input was PBMCs. The TCR originated in a man between 60 and 70 years old with colorectal cancer. CDR3 in DNA: TGTGCCAGCAGTTACAACAGCTATCAGCCCCAGCATTTT. As protein: CASSYNSYQPQHF.